This T cell receptor (beta chain) was profiled in a study of T cells in Graves' hyperthyroidism and ophthalmopathy. Findings of the study overall: Most clonotypes that expanded in the thyroid above 0.001 also showed up in blood.

TCR beta CDR3 regions were amplified from RNA transcripts. The HTBI primer set drove a first-round RT-PCR of the TCR CDR3. TCRdb ran MiXCR on the multiplex PCR reads and lists one entry per CDR3 protein. The table shows hundreds of thousands of distinct CDR3 sequences, with 14% to 15% occurring only once. This clonotype has ten or more counts. Its antigen is not known. Specimen: blood. The source is a woman aged 40 to 50 with Graves' ophthalmopathy.

CDR3 DNA: TGCGCCAGCAGGCTGACAGGGGGGTCCTACGAGCAGTACTTC. This sequence encodes CASRLTGGSYEQYF. The chain combines TRBV10-1 with TRBJ2-7; 9 bases match TRBD1. V lost 6 bases, J lost 1 base, and 4 bases stayed unmatched. The CDR3 runs 14 residues. Germline V gene data show CDR1 as WNHNN and CDR2 as SYGVQD (reference sequence).